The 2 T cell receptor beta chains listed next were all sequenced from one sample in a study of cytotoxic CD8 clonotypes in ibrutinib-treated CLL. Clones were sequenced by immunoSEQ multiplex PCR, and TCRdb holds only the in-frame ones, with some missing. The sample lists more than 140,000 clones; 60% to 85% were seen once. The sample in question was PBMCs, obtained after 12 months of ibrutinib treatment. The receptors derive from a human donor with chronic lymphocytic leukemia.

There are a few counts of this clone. The CDR3 here is CSVGQMAGELFF. CDR3 sequence (DNA): TGCAGCGTGGGACAGATGGCCGGGGAGCTGTTTTTT. This chain uses TRBV29-1 with TRBJ2-2; 7 positions agree with TRBD1. The CDR3 length is 12 residues. V was pared by 6 bases and J by 6 bases, with 4 bases of the junction left unmatched. Germline CDR1 is SQVTM and CDR2 is ANQGSEA.

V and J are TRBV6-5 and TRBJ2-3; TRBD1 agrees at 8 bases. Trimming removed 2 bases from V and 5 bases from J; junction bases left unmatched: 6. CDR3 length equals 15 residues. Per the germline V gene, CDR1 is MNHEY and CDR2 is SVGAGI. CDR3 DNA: TGTGCCAGCAGTTACAAGCAGGGGGCAAAAGATACGCAGTATTTT. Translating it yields CASSYKQGAKDTQYF.